The T cell receptor beta chain described here comes from a study of cytomegalovirus exposure and HLA in healthy donors (dated by TCRdb to 2016 to 2017). About the study as a whole: The 500 to 800 repertoires of the first cohort and the 95 to 150 validation repertoires were produced on the same platform, according to a later analysis. The study aimed to test whether signatures of past pathogen exposure could be identified by cataloging public T cell receptors. In addition to the first cohort of about 650 subjects, a separate validation cohort of approximately 120 different subjects was used. The study combined high-throughput TCR immunosequencing, statistical association of individual TCRs with disease status, and machine learning to predict cytomegalovirus infection status.

Separate from the roughly 700-subject first cohort, the validation cohort of roughly 130 subjects was the group to which the donors belonged. The investigation overall reported the following: Subsequent analysis determined that TCRs grouped into clusters in the first cohort also showed a tendency toward co-occurrence across the 90 to 150 validation repertoires, and approximately 94% of cluster scores exceeded 0. The classifier was reported to diagnose cytomegalovirus status with high specificity and sensitivity in both the original and validation cohorts. A total of around 150 TCR beta chains were listed by the study as associated with cytomegalovirus. While some public TCRs were present in many individuals, most TCR sequences turned up only very rarely across donors. Three of the identified cytomegalovirus-associated TCR beta chains were confirmed in vitro to be specific for cytomegalovirus antigens. The authors suggested that the approach could potentially be extended to other disease states and immunological phenotypes. A later analysis lacked HLA typing for the validation cohort, so it scored co-occurrence in that cohort across all 120 or so repertoires.

Library creation used the immunoSEQ multiplex PCR assay. In the source study's methods: To diagnose cytomegalovirus status from the catalog of TCR beta chain sequences, a statistical classification framework was built. The table comes from immuneACCESS by way of TCRdb, which keeps in-frame sequences with V and J called. Part of the clones is missing from these tables; in studies checked, under half for an unresolved V gene and the rest for unknown reasons. V, J and clone size reflect that table, while D and trimming were determined from the DNA. In all, the sample holds some 140,000 clones, and about 86% of those were seen once. 2.9% of the sample rests with the top ten. Concerning this clone: The antigen it recognizes is unknown. No much larger clonotype is one base removed from it; base qualities were not supplied.

Input material: PBMCs. The TCR was taken from a man aged 18 to 35 in good health and CMV-seronegative.

The CDR3 protein is CAWRQEKYYGYTF. The nucleotides are TGTGCCTGGAGACAGGAGAAGTACTATGGCTACACCTTC. The rearrangement combines TRBV30 with TRBJ1-2; the best D guess is TRBD1, with 5 bases matching. The junction carries 11 bases between V and J, which are trimmed by 3 bases and 3 bases respectively. The germline V gene (reference sequence) supplies CDR1 GTSNPN and CDR2 SVGIG. The CDR3 contains 13 residues, cysteine and phenylalanine counted. The DNA shown is the 39-base CDR3, in frame from base 1.